This TCR beta chain is from a study of T cell responses to AZD1222 COVID-19 vaccine. Details on this clone: The antigen is unknown.

Study results and caveats: Repertoire collection took place solely once the T cell response had peaked. Unmutated variant regions reportedly attract nearly half of all spike-specific TCRs. Clonal diversity was possibly underestimated, and the donors were mostly white British, with more females. Seropositive AZD1222 recipients at baseline numbered only five or six.

There are 15 residues in the CDR3. The germline CDR1 and CDR2 sequences are SSHAT and FNYEAQ (reference sequence). The V and J ends lost 5 bases and 2 bases respectively, with 15 bases between them. Clones were read by immunoSEQ multiplex PCR, and TCRdb kept only the in-frame ones, dropping some. This sample carries fewer than 150,000 clones, 70% to 90% of them seen once, and the ten largest clones take roughly 3.8%. The chain is built from TRBV7-7 and TRBJ1-1, with TRBD1 as a possible D gene (5 bases). The sequences come from peripheral blood, collected 28 days after the second AZD1222 dose. The sequence came from an adult who received the AZD1222 COVID-19 vaccine. The CDR3 DNA is TGTGCCAGCAGCGGCTATCCGGGACCCAACACTGAAGCTTTCTTT. It encodes CASSGYPGPNTEAFF.